This TCR beta chain was identified during a study of cytomegalovirus exposure and HLA in healthy donors. Germline CDR1 is WNHNN and CDR2 is SYGVQD (reference sequence). V shed 0 bases and J shed 1 base, with 10 bases lying between them. The CDR3 runs 16 residues. Overall study results and limits: A later analysis reportedly found fewer N-insertions in an Asian-associated ancestry cluster than the approximately 670-donor mean. High sensitivity and specificity were reportedly achieved when the classifier diagnosed cytomegalovirus status.

Both 60 Vbeta primers and 13 Jbeta primers went into the PCR. As handled by the study authors: Counted up in a later analysis, unique TCR beta chains came to 60 million to 95 million, with about 10 million shared. Sequencing was performed with immunoSEQ multiplex PCR; in TCRdb, only in-frame clones are kept and a portion is missing. V and J calls and clone size are copied from that table; D and trimming were computed from the DNA. Its table records tens of thousands of clones. A remark on this clone: Its target is unknown.

This cohort consisted of healthy bone marrow donors. V is TRBV10-1 and J is TRBJ2-1; D might be TRBD2 (5 bases). The TCR sequence derives from a woman between 40 and 50 years old in good health and CMV-seropositive. Sequencing was carried out using PBMCs. CDR3 region: CASSESPSPSYNEQFF. CDR3 coding DNA: TGCGCCAGCAGTGAGTCTCCTAGCCCGTCCTACAATGAGCAGTTCTTC.